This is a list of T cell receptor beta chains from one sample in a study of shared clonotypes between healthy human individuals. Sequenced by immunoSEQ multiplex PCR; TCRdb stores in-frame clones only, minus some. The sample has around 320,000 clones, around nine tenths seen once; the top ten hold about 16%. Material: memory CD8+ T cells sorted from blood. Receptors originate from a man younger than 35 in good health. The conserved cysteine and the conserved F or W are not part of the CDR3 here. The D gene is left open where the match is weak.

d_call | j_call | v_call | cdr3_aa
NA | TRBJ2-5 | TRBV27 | ASSFRVWETQY
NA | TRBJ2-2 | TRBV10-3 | AISESTRTFTGELF
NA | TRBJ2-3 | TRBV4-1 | ASSHIGPTDTQY
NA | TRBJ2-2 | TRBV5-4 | ASSPFYGVAELF
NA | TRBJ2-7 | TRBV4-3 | ASSPLDGYEQY
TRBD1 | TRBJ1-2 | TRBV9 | ASSASPGQGAPYYGYT
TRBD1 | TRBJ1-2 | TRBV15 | ATSGSPGQGLYGYT
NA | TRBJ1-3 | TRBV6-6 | ASSYSSGNTIY
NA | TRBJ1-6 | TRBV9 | ASSDSVRNSPLH
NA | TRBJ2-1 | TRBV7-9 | ASSLVSTTKVEQF
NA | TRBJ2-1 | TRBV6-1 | ASRAVRDGNEQF
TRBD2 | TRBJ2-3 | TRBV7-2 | ASSHLPGLAGDPDTQY
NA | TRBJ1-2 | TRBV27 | ASSRVRGLDYGYT
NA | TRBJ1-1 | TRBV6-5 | ASSYEGLNTEAF
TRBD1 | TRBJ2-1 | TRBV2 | ASSSDRGKGNEQF
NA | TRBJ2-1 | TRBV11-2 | ASSLTSLNDEQF
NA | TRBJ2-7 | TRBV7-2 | ASSLVRYEQY
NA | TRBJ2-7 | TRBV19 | ASSLEPGHYEQY
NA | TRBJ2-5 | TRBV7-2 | ASSFINQETQY
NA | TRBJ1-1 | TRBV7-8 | ASSSAEGFGKTEAF